Described below is a single T cell receptor (beta chain) sequence and its context. This clonotype occurred a few times. The clone's antigen remains unknown. The input lacks base qualities; no much larger clone sits a single base away. The CDR3 goes from the cysteine to the phenylalanine over 16 residues. Left in the record is the CDR3 DNA by itself, 48 bases read in frame from the first base. V lost 4 bases and J lost 0 bases, and the count of bases not matched to a germline gene is 5. In the germline V gene, CDR1 corresponds to MNHEY and CDR2 to SVGAGI. The reads were generated on an Illumina NovaSeq 6000. TCRalpha and TCRbeta cDNA libraries were built by 5'RACE with constant-segment primers, adding sample barcodes and unique molecular identifiers. RNA was extracted from every sample with Trizol reagent. Library amplification was performed in two PCR steps, and a second sample barcode and Illumina TruSeq adapters were introduced in the second step. Libraries were sequenced on an Illumina NovaSeq with 2 x 150 bp paired-end reads. Regarding the original processing steps: With migec v1.2.7, reads were demultiplexed and then collapsed into UMI-guided consensus sequences. Using mixcr v2.1.11, the UMI consensuses were aligned to TRA and TRB V and J templates and assembled into clonotypes. Expanded or contracted clonotypes were those called significant by both edgeR and NoisET, with noise models trained on biological replicates. For edgeR calls, the thresholds were a false discovery rate-adjusted p below 0.01 and a log2 fold-change of 1. As an exploratory analysis of dynamics, PCA with hierarchical clustering was applied to max-normalized trajectories of the 1000 most abundant clonotypes. The CD4 or CD8 phenotype of responding clones was assigned using the separately sequenced CD4+ and CD8+ repertoires. TCRdb reran the public reads through fastp at Q25 and MiXCR, keeping productive beta chains. Each CDR3 protein gets just one entry, which takes the most common genes and DNA from the rows behind it. The V and J calls here are based on TCRdb, not the publication. The sample records a few hundred thousand distinct CDR3 sequences, more than 8% of which are singletons. The ten largest clones represent around 20% of the sample.

This specimen belongs to a study of T-cell memory formation after mild COVID-19 (dated by TCRdb to about 2021). About the full investigation: Most TCR sequence clusters were specific to one of the two donors. The cohort was made up of two young adult volunteers, one female and one male, who were previously healthy. In a couple of donors, T-cell clones that expanded and contracted after mild COVID-19 were tracked by sequencing TCRalpha and TCRbeta repertoires over time.

On the study overall, not on this receptor specifically: Some responding clones were detected in pre-infection memory, which suggested that pre-existing cross-reactive memory T cells had joined the SARS-CoV-2 response. Whether the second-wave clones peaking on day 37 were SARS-CoV-2 specific was not confirmed. From day 15 to 85, contracting clones showed balanced CD4/CD8 phenotypes, whereas a second wave of clones that expanded from day 15 to 37 leaned towards CD4+. The study included only a couple of mild cases, and larger cohorts that include severe cases with pre-infection samples were judged to be necessary. Contracting CD4+ clones turned up mainly in the CM and EM memory subsets, whereas EMRA was where CD8+ clones were enriched.

Ficoll-Paque density gradient centrifugation was used to isolate PBMCs. Recombination joined TRBV6-5 with TRBJ2-3; a stretch of 9 junction bases matches TRBD2. What was sequenced was PBMCs or a T cell subset sorted from them (not recorded which). The receptor's source is a man aged 18 to 30 who had mild COVID-19 (a few samples of this study predate the infection). The sample titles of this study are shuffled in the database, so cell type and time point are left out; the donor was told from shared clones. CDR3 reads: CASSSRLAASTDTQYF. The DNA reads as follows: TGTGCCAGCAGTTCCCGACTAGCGGCTAGCACAGATACGCAGTATTTT.